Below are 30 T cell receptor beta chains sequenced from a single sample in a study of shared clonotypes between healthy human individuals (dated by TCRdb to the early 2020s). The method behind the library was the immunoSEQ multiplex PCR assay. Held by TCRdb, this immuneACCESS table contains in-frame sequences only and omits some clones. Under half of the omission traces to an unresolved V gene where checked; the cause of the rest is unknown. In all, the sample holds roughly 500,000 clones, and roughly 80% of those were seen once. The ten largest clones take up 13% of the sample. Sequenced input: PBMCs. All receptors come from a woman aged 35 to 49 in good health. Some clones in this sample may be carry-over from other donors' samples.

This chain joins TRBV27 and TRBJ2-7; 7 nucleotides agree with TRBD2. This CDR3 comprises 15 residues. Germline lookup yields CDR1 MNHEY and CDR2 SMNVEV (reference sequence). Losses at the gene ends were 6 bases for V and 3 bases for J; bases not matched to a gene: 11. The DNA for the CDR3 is TGTGCCAGCAGCTTAGCAGTGACTAGCAGCTACGAGCAGTACTTC. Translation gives CASSLAVTSSYEQYF.

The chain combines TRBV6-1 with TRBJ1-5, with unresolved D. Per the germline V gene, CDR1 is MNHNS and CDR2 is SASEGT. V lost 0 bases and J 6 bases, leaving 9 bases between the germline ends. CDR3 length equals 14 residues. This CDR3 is CASSEALPGQPQHF. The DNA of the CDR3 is TGTGCCAGCAGTGAAGCGCTTCCAGGTCAGCCCCAGCATTTT.

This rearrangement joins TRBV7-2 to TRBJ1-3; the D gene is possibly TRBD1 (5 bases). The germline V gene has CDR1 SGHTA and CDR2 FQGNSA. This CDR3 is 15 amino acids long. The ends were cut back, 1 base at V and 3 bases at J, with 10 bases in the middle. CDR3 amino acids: CASSLGWGGGNTIYF. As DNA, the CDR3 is TGTGCCAGCAGCTTAGGTTGGGGGGGTGGAAACACCATATATTTT.

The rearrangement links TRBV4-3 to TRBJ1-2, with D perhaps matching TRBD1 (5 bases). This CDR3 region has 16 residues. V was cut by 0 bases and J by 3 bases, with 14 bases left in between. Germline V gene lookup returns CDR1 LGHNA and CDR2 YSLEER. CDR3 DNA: TGCGCCAGCAGCCAAGACCCCAAGGGGAAGGACTATGGCTACACCTTC. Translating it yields CASSQDPKGKDYGYTF.

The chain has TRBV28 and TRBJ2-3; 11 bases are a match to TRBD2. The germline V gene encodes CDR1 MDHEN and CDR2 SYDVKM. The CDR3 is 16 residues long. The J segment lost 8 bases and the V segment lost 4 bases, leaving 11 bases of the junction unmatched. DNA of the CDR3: TGTGCCAGCAGTTCCGCTGGTCTAGCGGGAGGTGGTACGCAGTATTTT. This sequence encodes CASSSAGLAGGGTQYF.

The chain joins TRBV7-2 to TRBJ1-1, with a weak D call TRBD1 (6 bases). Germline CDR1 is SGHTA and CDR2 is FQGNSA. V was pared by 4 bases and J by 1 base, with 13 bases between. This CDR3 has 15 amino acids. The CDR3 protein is CASSSSGGRNTEAFF. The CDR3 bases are TGTGCCAGCAGCTCCAGTGGGGGGCGGAACACTGAAGCTTTCTTT. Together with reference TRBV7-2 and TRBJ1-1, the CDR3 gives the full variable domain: GAGVSQSPSNKVTEKGKDVELRCDPISGHTALYWYRQSLGQGLEFLIYFQGNSAPDKSGLPSDRFSAERTGGSVSTLTIQRTQQEDSAVYLCASSSSGGRNTEAFFGQGTRLTVV.

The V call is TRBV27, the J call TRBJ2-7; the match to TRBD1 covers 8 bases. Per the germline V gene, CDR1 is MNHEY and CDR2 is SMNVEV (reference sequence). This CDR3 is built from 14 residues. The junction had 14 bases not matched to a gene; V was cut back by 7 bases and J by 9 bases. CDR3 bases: TGTGCCAGCACCGGAATCAGGGGGCAACAGGTGCAGTACTTC. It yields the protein CASTGIRGQQVQYF.

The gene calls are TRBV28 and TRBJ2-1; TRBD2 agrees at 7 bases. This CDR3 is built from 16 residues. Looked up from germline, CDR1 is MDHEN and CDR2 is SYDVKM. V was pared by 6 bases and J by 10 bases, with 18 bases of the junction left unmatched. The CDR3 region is CASRQLPSRLAREQFF. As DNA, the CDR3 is TGTGCCAGCAGACAACTTCCCTCCCGACTAGCAAGAGAGCAGTTCTTC.

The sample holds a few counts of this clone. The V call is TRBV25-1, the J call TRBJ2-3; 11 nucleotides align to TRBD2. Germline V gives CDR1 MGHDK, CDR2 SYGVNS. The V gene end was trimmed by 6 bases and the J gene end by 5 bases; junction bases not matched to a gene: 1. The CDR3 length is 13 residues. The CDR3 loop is CASSGLAGDTQYF. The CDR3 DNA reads TGTGCCAGCAGCGGACTAGCGGGAGATACGCAGTATTTT.

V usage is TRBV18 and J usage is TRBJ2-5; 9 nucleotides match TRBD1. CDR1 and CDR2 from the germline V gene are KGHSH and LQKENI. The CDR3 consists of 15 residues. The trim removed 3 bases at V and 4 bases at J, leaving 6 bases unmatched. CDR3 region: CASSPRQGEGETQYF. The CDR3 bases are TGTGCCAGCTCACCTCGACAGGGGGAAGGAGAGACCCAGTACTTC.

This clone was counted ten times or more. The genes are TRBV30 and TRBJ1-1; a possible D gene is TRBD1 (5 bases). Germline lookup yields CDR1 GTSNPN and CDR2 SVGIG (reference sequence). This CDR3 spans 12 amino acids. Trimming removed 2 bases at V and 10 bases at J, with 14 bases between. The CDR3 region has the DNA TGTGCCTGGAGTACGCAGGGAAGGCGAGCTTTCTTT. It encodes CAWSTQGRRAFF.

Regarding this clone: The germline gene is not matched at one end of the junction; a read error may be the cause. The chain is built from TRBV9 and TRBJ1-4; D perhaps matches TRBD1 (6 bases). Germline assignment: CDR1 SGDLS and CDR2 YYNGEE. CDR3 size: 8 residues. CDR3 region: CAPPGHNF. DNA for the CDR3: TGTGCCCCCCCGGGACACAATTTT.

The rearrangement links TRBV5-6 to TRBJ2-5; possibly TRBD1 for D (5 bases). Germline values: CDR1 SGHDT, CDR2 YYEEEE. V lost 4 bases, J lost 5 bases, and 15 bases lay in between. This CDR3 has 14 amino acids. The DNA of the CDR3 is TGTGCCAGCAGCAAGGTCCAGGGTTTGGAGACCCAGTACTTC. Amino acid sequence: CASSKVQGLETQYF.

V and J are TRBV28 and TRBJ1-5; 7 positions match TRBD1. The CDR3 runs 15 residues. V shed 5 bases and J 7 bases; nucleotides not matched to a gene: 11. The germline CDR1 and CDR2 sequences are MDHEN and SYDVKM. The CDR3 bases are TGTGCCAGCAGTCCCGTCACAGGGGCAGGACAGCCCCAGCATTTT. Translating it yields CASSPVTGAGQPQHF.

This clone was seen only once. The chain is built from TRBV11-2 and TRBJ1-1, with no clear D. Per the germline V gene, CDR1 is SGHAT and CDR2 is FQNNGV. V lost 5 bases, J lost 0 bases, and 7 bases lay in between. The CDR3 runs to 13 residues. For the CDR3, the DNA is TGTGCCAGCAGCCTCTATTTGAACACTGAAGCTTTCTTT. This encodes CASSLYLNTEAFF.

This CDR3 reads CASSQDSGRRYEQYF. The CDR3 DNA reads TGTGCCAGCAGCCAAGATAGCGGCAGACGTTACGAGCAGTACTTC. The chain combines TRBV14 with TRBJ2-7; a possible D gene is TRBD2 (6 bases). V was shortened by 0 bases and J by 4 bases, with 13 bases between the two germline ends. CDR3 length: 15 residues. CDR1 SGHDN and CDR2 FVKESK come from the germline V gene.

DNA for the CDR3: TGTGCCACCAGCATCAGACCGGGACTCAACAATGAGCAGTTCTTC. Residues: CATSIRPGLNNEQFF. The V call is TRBV15, the J call TRBJ2-1; D might be TRBD2 (6 bases). V shed 4 bases and J shed 5 bases, with 15 bases lying between them. The CDR3 loop spans 15 amino acids. Germline CDR1 LNHNV, CDR2 YYDKDF (reference sequence).

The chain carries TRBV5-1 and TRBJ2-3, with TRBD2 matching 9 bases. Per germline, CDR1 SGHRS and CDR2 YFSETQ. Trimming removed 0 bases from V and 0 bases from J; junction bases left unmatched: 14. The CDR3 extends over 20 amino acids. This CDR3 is CASSLAGVAGDLLSTDTQYF. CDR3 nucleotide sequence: TGCGCCAGCAGCTTGGCCGGGGTAGCGGGGGATCTTCTTAGCACAGATACGCAGTATTTT.

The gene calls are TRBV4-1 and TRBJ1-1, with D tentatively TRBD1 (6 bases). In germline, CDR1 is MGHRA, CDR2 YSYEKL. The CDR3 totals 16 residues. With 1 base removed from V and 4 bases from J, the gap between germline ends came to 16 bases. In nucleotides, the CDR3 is TGCGCCAGCAGCCAAGGGAGGCGGGGGGCGTCCACTGAAGCTTTCTTT. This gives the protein CASSQGRRGASTEAFF.

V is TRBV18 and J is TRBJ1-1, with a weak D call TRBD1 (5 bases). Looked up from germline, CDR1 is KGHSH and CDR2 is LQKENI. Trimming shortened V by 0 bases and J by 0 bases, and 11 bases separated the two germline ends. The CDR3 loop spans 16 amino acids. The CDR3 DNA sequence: TGTGCCAGCTCACCACCTATTGGCAGGGTGAACACTGAAGCTTTCTTT. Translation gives CASSPPIGRVNTEAFF.

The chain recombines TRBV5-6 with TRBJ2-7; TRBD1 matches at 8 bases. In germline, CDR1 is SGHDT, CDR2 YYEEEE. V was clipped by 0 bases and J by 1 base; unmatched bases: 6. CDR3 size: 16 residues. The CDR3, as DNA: TGTGCCAGCAGCTTGGGGACACAGGGGGTTTCCTACGAGCAGTACTTC. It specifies CASSLGTQGVSYEQYF.

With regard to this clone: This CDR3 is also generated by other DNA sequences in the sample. The CDR3 sequence is CASSLYTDTQYF. CDR3 coding DNA: TGTGCCAGCAGTCTTTACACAGATACGCAGTATTTT. The chain combines TRBV28 with TRBJ2-3; D is undetermined. V lost 5 bases, J lost 2 bases, and 5 bases lay in between. Germline lookup yields CDR1 MDHEN and CDR2 SYDVKM. The CDR3 is made up of 12 amino acids.

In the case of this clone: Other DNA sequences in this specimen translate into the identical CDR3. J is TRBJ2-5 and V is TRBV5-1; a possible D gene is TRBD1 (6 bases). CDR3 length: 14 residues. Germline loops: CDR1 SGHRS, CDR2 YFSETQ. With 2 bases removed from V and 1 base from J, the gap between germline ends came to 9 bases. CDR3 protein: CASSFGQTQETQYF. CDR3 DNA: TGCGCCAGCAGCTTCGGACAGACCCAAGAGACCCAGTACTTC.

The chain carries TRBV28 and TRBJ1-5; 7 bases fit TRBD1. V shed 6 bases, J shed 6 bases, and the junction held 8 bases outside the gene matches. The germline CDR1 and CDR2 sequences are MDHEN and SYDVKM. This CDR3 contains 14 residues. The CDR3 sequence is CASSFTRGAQPQHF. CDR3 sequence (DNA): TGTGCCAGCAGCTTCACCAGGGGGGCTCAGCCCCAGCATTTT. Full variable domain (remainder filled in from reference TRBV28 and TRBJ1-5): DVKVTQSSRYLVKRTGEKVFLECVQDMDHENMFWYRQDPGLGLRLIYFSYDVKMKEKGDIPEGYSVSREKKERFSLILESASTNQTSMYLCASSFTRGAQPQHFGDGTRLSIL.

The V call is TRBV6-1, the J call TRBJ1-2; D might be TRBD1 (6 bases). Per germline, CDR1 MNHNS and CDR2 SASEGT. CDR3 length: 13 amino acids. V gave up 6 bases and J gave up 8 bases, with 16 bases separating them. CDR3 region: CASSFRGFDGYTF. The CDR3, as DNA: TGTGCCAGCAGCTTTAGGGGGTTTGACGGCTACACCTTC.

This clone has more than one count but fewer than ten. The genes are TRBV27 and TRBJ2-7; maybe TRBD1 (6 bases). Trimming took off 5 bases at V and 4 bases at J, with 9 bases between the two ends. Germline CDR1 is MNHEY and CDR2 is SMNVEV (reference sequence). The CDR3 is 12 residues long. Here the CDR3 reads CASSAQGYEQYF. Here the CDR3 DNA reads TGTGCCAGCAGTGCGCAGGGGTACGAGCAGTACTTC.

CDR3 nucleotide sequence: TGTGCCAGCACCTCGACAGCCAACACTGAAGCTTTCTTT. This translates into CASTSTANTEAFF. The rearrangement joins TRBV6-1 to TRBJ1-1; a possible D gene is TRBD1 (5 bases). Trimming left V 7 bases short and J 2 bases short, with 11 bases between. This CDR3 is 13 amino acids long. CDR1 is MNHNS and CDR2 is SASEGT in the germline V gene.

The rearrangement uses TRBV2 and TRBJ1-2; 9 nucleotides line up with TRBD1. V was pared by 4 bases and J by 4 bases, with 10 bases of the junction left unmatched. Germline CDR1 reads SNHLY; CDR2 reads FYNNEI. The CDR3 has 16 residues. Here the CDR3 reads CASSGVGGTGTYGYTF. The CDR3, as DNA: TGTGCCAGCAGTGGAGTTGGAGGGACAGGGACCTATGGCTACACCTTC.

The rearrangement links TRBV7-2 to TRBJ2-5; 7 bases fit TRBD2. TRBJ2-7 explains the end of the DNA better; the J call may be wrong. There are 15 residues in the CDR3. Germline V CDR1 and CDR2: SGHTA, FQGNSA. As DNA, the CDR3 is TGTGCCAGCAGCTTAGGGGGCGGGAGCTCCTACGAGCAGTACTTC. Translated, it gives CASSLGGGSSYEQYF.

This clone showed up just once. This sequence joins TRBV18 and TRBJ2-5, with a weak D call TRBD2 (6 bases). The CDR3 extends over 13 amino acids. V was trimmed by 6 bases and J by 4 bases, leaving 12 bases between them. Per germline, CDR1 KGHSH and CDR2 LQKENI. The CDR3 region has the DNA TGTGCCAGCTCCCTCCGGGGGTCAGAGACCCAGTACTTC. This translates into CASSLRGSETQYF. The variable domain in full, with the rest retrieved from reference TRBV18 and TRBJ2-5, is NAGVMQNPRHLVRRRGQEARLRCSPMKGHSHVYWYRQLPEEGLKFMVYLQKENIIDESGMPKERFSAEFPKEGPSILRIQQVVRGDSAAYFCASSLRGSETQYFGPGTRLLVL.